Listed here are 15 T cell receptor beta chains from one sample, sequenced in a study of shared clonotypes between healthy human individuals. The naive CD8 fraction comprised CD45RO-negative cells positively selected for CCR7 and excluded terminally differentiated effector memory CD45RA+ cells. The data were produced by immunoSEQ multiplex PCR, yet TCRdb's version contains in-frame clones alone and is incomplete. In the table there are just over 2,000,000 clones, approximately 94% of which are singletons. Sequenced input: naive CD8+ T cells sorted from blood. The origin of the receptors is a man between 18 and 29 years old in good health.

The chain carries TRBV7-6 and TRBJ2-3; D remains ambiguous. CDR3 length: 15 amino acids. The germline V gene has CDR1 SGHVS and CDR2 FNYEAQ. Trimming cost V 1 base and J 0 bases, with 8 bases left between them. CDR3 amino acids: CASSLEASSTDTQYF. The CDR3 bases are TGTGCCAGCAGCTTAGAGGCCTCTAGCACAGATACGCAGTATTTT.

The rearrangement joins TRBV4-1 to TRBJ2-3; 9 bases map to TRBD2. Germline loops: CDR1 MGHRA, CDR2 YSYEKL. V gave up 3 bases and J gave up 1 base; unmatched junction bases: 2. This CDR3 is 15 amino acids long. CDR3: CASSHLAGGTDTQYF. CDR3 nucleotide sequence: TGCGCCAGCAGCCATTTAGCGGGGGGCACAGATACGCAGTATTTT.

The chain carries TRBV10-3 and TRBJ2-7, with 10 bases fitting TRBD1. This CDR3 spans 15 amino acids. V trimming: 0 bases; J trimming: 6 bases; junction bases outside the gene matches: 5. The V gene's germline CDR1 is ENHRY and CDR2 SYGVKD. Here the CDR3 DNA reads TGTGCCATCAGTGAGTCTGGGACAGGGGTTAGCGAGCAGTACTTC. Encoded protein: CAISESGTGVSEQYF.

This clone was counted ten times or more. The V gene is TRBV27, the J gene TRBJ2-6, with D tentatively TRBD2 (5 bases). The CDR3 runs to 17 residues. Germline V gene sequence: CDR1 MNHEY, CDR2 SMNVEV (reference sequence). Trimming left V 3 bases short and J 0 bases short, with 12 bases between. The CDR3 DNA sequence: TGTGCCAGCAGTTTTAATGGAGGCTTCTCTGGGGCCAACGTCCTGACTTTC. It translates to CASSFNGGFSGANVLTF.

The chain employs TRBV13 and TRBJ1-2; D is unclear. Germline lookup yields CDR1 PRHDT and CDR2 FYEKMQ (reference sequence). The germline V and J ends were trimmed by 4 bases and 4 bases, with 16 bases remaining between them. The CDR3 covers 15 residues. This chain's CDR3 is CASSSKTYFPYGYTF. As DNA, the CDR3 is TGTGCCAGCAGCTCAAAGACTTACTTCCCCTATGGCTACACCTTC.

The chain employs TRBV27 and TRBJ2-7; 7 bases line up with TRBD2. There are 13 residues in the CDR3. Germline CDR1 is MNHEY and CDR2 is SMNVEV (reference sequence). With V trimmed by 5 bases and J by 4 bases, 5 bases remained unmatched. CDR3 bases: TGTGCCAGCAGTGAACTAGCGCGGTACGAGCAGTACTTC. Translation gives CASSELARYEQYF.

This rearrangement joins TRBV7-2 to TRBJ2-7, with 10 bases that match TRBD2. The junction had 6 bases not matched to a gene; V was cut back by 0 bases and J by 4 bases. Germline loops: CDR1 SGHTA, CDR2 FQGNSA. The CDR3 has 16 amino acids. CDR3 DNA sequence: TGTGCCAGCAGCTTAGCGCCGTCGACTAGCGGGTACGAGCAGTACTTC. Translating it yields CASSLAPSTSGYEQYF.

The CDR3 spells CASSLGTPNQPQHF. The CDR3 coding sequence is TGTGCCAGCAGTTTAGGGACCCCCAATCAGCCCCAGCATTTT. This chain uses TRBV27 with TRBJ1-5; D perhaps matches TRBD1 (5 bases). Between the trimmed V and J ends, which lost 2 bases and 3 bases, there was a span of 8 bases. The CDR3 is 14 residues long. Germline V gene lookup returns CDR1 MNHEY and CDR2 SMNVEV (reference sequence).

J is TRBJ1-1 and V is TRBV19, with 7 bases that match TRBD1. V was pared by 5 bases and J by 4 bases, with 10 bases of the junction left unmatched. This CDR3 is 15 amino acids long. CDR1 LNHDA and CDR2 SQIVND come from the germline V gene (reference sequence). The CDR3 is CASSESQGQVTEAFF. The CDR3 bases are TGTGCCAGTAGTGAATCACAGGGGCAGGTCACTGAAGCTTTCTTT.

This clone was seen only a few times. V gene TRBV5-4 combines with J gene TRBJ1-6, with 7 bases that match TRBD1. In germline, CDR1 is SGHNT, CDR2 YYREEE (reference sequence). V dropped 9 bases and J dropped 9; count of bases not matched to a gene: 18. This CDR3 contains 16 residues. The CDR3 here is CATRGWEDGPISPLHF. CDR3 in DNA: TGTGCCACCAGGGGGTGGGAGGATGGCCCTATTTCACCCCTCCACTTT. The full variable domain, its missing parts supplied by reference TRBV5-4 and TRBJ1-6, is ETGVTQSPTHLIKTRGQQVTLRCSSQSGHNTVSWYQQALGQGPQFIFQYYREEENGRGNFPPRFSGLQFPNYSSELNVNALELDDSALYLCATRGWEDGPISPLHFGNGTRLTVT.

The chain has TRBV6-5 and TRBJ1-1, with D perhaps matching TRBD1 (5 bases). V lost 2 bases to trimming and J lost 1 base, with 11 bases between them. The CDR3 totals 15 residues. Germline assignment: CDR1 MNHEY and CDR2 SVGAGI. Here the CDR3 reads CASSYGATPNTEAFF. CDR3 DNA: TGTGCCAGCAGTTACGGGGCAACTCCGAACACTGAAGCTTTCTTT.

This chain links TRBV7-8 with TRBJ2-3, with 8 bases lining up with TRBD2. From germline, CDR1 is SGHVS and CDR2 FQNEAQ. The CDR3 is made up of 18 amino acids. Trimming took 2 bases from V and 2 from J; bases not matched to a gene: 12. The CDR3, as DNA: TGTGCCAGCAGCTTACCGCCAGTAGCGGGACCTCCCACAGATACGCAGTATTTT. It encodes CASSLPPVAGPPTDTQYF.

The V gene is TRBV4-3, the J gene TRBJ2-1; D might be TRBD1 (6 bases). The CDR3 sequence is 15 residues long. Trimming left V 1 base short and J 6 bases short, with 13 bases between. The germline V gene encodes CDR1 LGHNA and CDR2 YSLEER. CDR3 in amino acids: CASSQVQIGGNEQFF. Here the CDR3 DNA reads TGCGCCAGCAGCCAAGTACAGATAGGGGGCAATGAGCAGTTCTTC.

V and J are TRBV9 and TRBJ2-3; 13 positions agree with TRBD2. Germline V gives CDR1 SGDLS, CDR2 YYNGEE. The ends lost 4 bases at V and 8 bases at J; junction bases unmatched: 10. There are 16 residues in the CDR3. Written as DNA, the CDR3 is TGTGCCAGCAGCCTTTGGACTAGCGGGAGAGAAGCTACGCAGTATTTT. Its translation is CASSLWTSGREATQYF.

The V call is TRBV11-2, the J call TRBJ1-4, with no clear D. CDR1 is SGHAT and CDR2 is FQNNGV in the germline V gene. V was clipped by 1 base and J by 8 bases, with 8 bases between them. This CDR3 has 13 amino acids. DNA for the CDR3: TGTGCCAGCAGCTTAGTAGCGGACGAAAAACTGTTTTTT. As protein: CASSLVADEKLFF. The variable domain in full, completed from reference TRBV11-2 and TRBJ1-4, reads EAGVAQSPRYKIIEKRQSVAFWCNPISGHATLYWYQQILGQGPKLLIQFQNNGVVDDSQLPKDRFSAERLKGVDSTLKIQPAKLEDSAVYLCASSLVADEKLFFGSGTQLSVL.